This is a list of T cell receptor beta chains from one sample in a study of beta chain features in type 1 diabetes. Assay used: immunoSEQ multiplex PCR; TCRdb lists only in-frame clones, some missing. This repertoire shows around 320,000 clones, 14% found once; its top ten account for roughly 7%. Sequencing used central memory CD4+ T cells from blood. The source is a man aged 25 to 40 in good health. The CDR3 runs from the conserved cysteine through the conserved F or W. Fields, in order: D gene, J gene, V gene, clone size, CDR3 DNA, CDR3 protein. The D gene is left open where the match is weak. Clone size is stated in some rows and not others, as once, few, many or a class when expanded.

d_call: .; j_call: TRBJ1-1; v_call: TRBV6-1; clone_size: once; cdr3_nt: TGTGCCAGCACCCTAACGCGACAAAAGAACACTGAAGCTTTCTTT; cdr3_aa: CASTLTRQKNTEAFF
d_call: TRBD1; j_call: TRBJ1-1; v_call: TRBV18; clone_size: few; cdr3_nt: TGTGCCAGCTCACAAGAACAGGGGGACACTGAAGCTTTCTTT; cdr3_aa: CASSQEQGDTEAFF
d_call: .; j_call: TRBJ2-2; v_call: TRBV7-3; clone_size: few; cdr3_nt: TGTGCCAGCAGCTTACGAGGGGATAACACCGGGGAGCTGTTTTTT; cdr3_aa: CASSLRGDNTGELFF
d_call: .; j_call: TRBJ1-1; v_call: TRBV9; clone_size: .; cdr3_nt: TGTGCCAGCAGCGTAGAGGGCCGGACTGAGGCTTTCTTT; cdr3_aa: CASSVEGRTEAFF
d_call: TRBD2; j_call: TRBJ2-1; v_call: TRBV29-1; clone_size: .; cdr3_nt: TGCAGCGCGGGGGGGTATGAGCAGTTCTTC; cdr3_aa: CSAGGYEQFF
d_call: .; j_call: TRBJ2-3; v_call: TRBV5-1; clone_size: .; cdr3_nt: TGCGCCAGCAGCTTGGGGACCGATTACGGCACAGATACGCAGTATTTT; cdr3_aa: CASSLGTDYGTDTQYF
d_call: TRBD1; j_call: TRBJ2-3; v_call: TRBV7-2; clone_size: .; cdr3_nt: TGTGCCAGCAGCCGGGACAGGGTAAGCACAGATACGCAGTATTTT; cdr3_aa: CASSRDRVSTDTQYF
d_call: .; j_call: TRBJ2-4; v_call: TRBV5-1; clone_size: few; cdr3_nt: TGCGCCAGCAGCGGCACAGGGGAGGGAAACATTCAGTACTTC; cdr3_aa: CASSGTGEGNIQYF
d_call: TRBD2; j_call: TRBJ2-7; v_call: TRBV27; clone_size: .; cdr3_nt: TGTGCCAGCAGTTCCCTTGGACTAGCGGGTCGGGAGCAGTACTTC; cdr3_aa: CASSSLGLAGREQYF
d_call: .; j_call: TRBJ1-2; v_call: TRBV27; clone_size: .; cdr3_nt: TGTGCCAGCAGTTTATCAGGGGGATATGGCTACACCTTC; cdr3_aa: CASSLSGGYGYTF
d_call: TRBD2; j_call: TRBJ2-1; v_call: TRBV2; clone_size: .; cdr3_nt: TGTGCCAGCAGTGAATCGGCTAGCGGGGGGGCAGGTGAGCAGTTCTTC; cdr3_aa: CASSESASGGAGEQFF
d_call: TRBD2; j_call: TRBJ2-1; v_call: TRBV7-9; clone_size: .; cdr3_nt: TGTGCCAGCAGCGACCCGACTAGCGGGGGGGCCGCGACCTACAATGAGCAGTTCTTC; cdr3_aa: CASSDPTSGGAATYNEQFF
d_call: .; j_call: TRBJ1-2; v_call: TRBV27; clone_size: .; cdr3_nt: TGTGCCAGCAGTTTAGGAGGAAGACCCAACTATGGCTACACCTTC; cdr3_aa: CASSLGGRPNYGYTF
d_call: .; j_call: TRBJ2-5; v_call: TRBV7-8; clone_size: few; cdr3_nt: TGTGCCAGCAGCCCTTTCGGGCAGGCGCCAGAGACCCAGTACTTC; cdr3_aa: CASSPFGQAPETQYF
d_call: .; j_call: TRBJ2-1; v_call: TRBV5-4; clone_size: few; cdr3_nt: TGTGCCAGCAGCCAAGATTGGGTAAATGAGCAGTTCTTC; cdr3_aa: CASSQDWVNEQFF
d_call: TRBD1; j_call: TRBJ1-1; v_call: TRBV6-1; clone_size: few; cdr3_nt: TGTGCCAGCAGTGTCCGGGACAGTGCTTATGAAGCTTTCTTT; cdr3_aa: CASSVRDSAYEAFF
d_call: .; j_call: TRBJ1-5; v_call: TRBV6-5; clone_size: few; cdr3_nt: TGTGCCAGCAGTTACTCTCGACATAGCAATCAGCCCCAGCATTTT; cdr3_aa: CASSYSRHSNQPQHF
d_call: TRBD1; j_call: TRBJ2-1; v_call: TRBV11-2; clone_size: .; cdr3_nt: TGTGCCAGCAGCCACGGGACAGGGGGTGAGAGGATCTTC; cdr3_aa: CASSHGTGGERIF
d_call: TRBD2; j_call: TRBJ2-1; v_call: TRBV10-3; clone_size: .; cdr3_nt: TGTGCCATCACCGGGACTAGCGGAGGAGGTGAGCAGTTCTTC; cdr3_aa: CAITGTSGGGEQFF
d_call: .; j_call: TRBJ1-1; v_call: TRBV6-5; clone_size: .; cdr3_nt: TGTGCCAGCAGTTACCGAGGACCTCGTGAAGCTTTCTTT; cdr3_aa: CASSYRGPREAFF
d_call: TRBD2; j_call: TRBJ2-1; v_call: TRBV27; clone_size: few; cdr3_nt: TGTGCCAGCCTAGCGGGAGAATCAAATGAGCAGTTCTTC; cdr3_aa: CASLAGESNEQFF
d_call: .; j_call: TRBJ1-4; v_call: TRBV25-1; clone_size: few; cdr3_nt: TGTGCCAGCAGTGATTCTCAGTCTAATGAAAAACTGTTTTTT; cdr3_aa: CASSDSQSNEKLFF
d_call: TRBD1; j_call: TRBJ1-6; v_call: TRBV11-3; clone_size: few; cdr3_nt: TGTGCCAGCAAACACAGGGGGCCGAATTCACCCCTCCACTTT; cdr3_aa: CASKHRGPNSPLHF
d_call: .; j_call: TRBJ2-1; v_call: TRBV18; clone_size: .; cdr3_nt: TGTGCCAGCTCACCACCAGCGGCCGGCTACAATGAGCAGTTCTTC; cdr3_aa: CASSPPAAGYNEQFF
d_call: .; j_call: TRBJ1-5; v_call: TRBV2; clone_size: .; cdr3_nt: TGTGCCAGCAGTGAGCCGAATCAGCCCCAGCATTTT; cdr3_aa: CASSEPNQPQHF
d_call: TRBD1; j_call: TRBJ2-7; v_call: TRBV4-3; clone_size: .; cdr3_nt: TGCGCCAGCAGCCAAGAAGTACCCCGGGACAGGACCTACGAGCAGTACTTC; cdr3_aa: CASSQEVPRDRTYEQYF
d_call: .; j_call: TRBJ2-2; v_call: TRBV5-6; clone_size: few; cdr3_nt: TGTGCCAGCAGCTTGTCCGAGACAAGGCTGAACACCGGGGAGCTGTTTTTT; cdr3_aa: CASSLSETRLNTGELFF
d_call: TRBD1; j_call: TRBJ2-2; v_call: TRBV19; clone_size: few; cdr3_nt: TGTGCCAGCAGAGAACTGGGACAGGGAAAGAACACCGGGGAGCTGTTTTTT; cdr3_aa: CASRELGQGKNTGELFF
d_call: TRBD1; j_call: TRBJ1-2; v_call: TRBV10-2; clone_size: few; cdr3_nt: TGCGCCAGCAGTCAGGGACAGGGGAACGGCTACACCTTC; cdr3_aa: CASSQGQGNGYTF
d_call: .; j_call: TRBJ2-3; v_call: TRBV27; clone_size: few; cdr3_nt: TGTGCCAGCACCCCTGGCAGGGGCGGAACGAGCACAGATACGCAGTATTTT; cdr3_aa: CASTPGRGGTSTDTQYF
d_call: .; j_call: TRBJ2-1; v_call: TRBV9; clone_size: .; cdr3_nt: TGTGCCAGCAGCGTAGGTAGCGGCTCCTACAATGAGCAGTTCTTC; cdr3_aa: CASSVGSGSYNEQFF
d_call: TRBD2; j_call: TRBJ2-5; v_call: TRBV10-3; clone_size: once; cdr3_nt: TGTGCCAGCAGTTACAGTTCCCGGGGGGTGTACTTC; cdr3_aa: CASSYSSRGVYF
d_call: .; j_call: TRBJ2-1; v_call: TRBV7-9; clone_size: few; cdr3_nt: TGTGCCAGCAGCTTAACGAAAGATAATGAGCAGTTCTTC; cdr3_aa: CASSLTKDNEQFF
d_call: .; j_call: TRBJ1-1; v_call: TRBV27; clone_size: few; cdr3_nt: TGTGCCAGCAGTTTAATGGCGGACACTGAAGCTTTCTTT; cdr3_aa: CASSLMADTEAFF
d_call: TRBD2; j_call: TRBJ2-7; v_call: TRBV7-6; clone_size: .; cdr3_nt: TGTGCCAGCAGCTTAGCGGCGGGGGGGCGTGAGCAGTACTTC; cdr3_aa: CASSLAAGGREQYF
d_call: TRBD1; j_call: TRBJ2-1; v_call: TRBV5-4; clone_size: .; cdr3_nt: TGTGCCAGCAGCCGACGGGACAGGGGGAAGAATGAGCAGTTCTTC; cdr3_aa: CASSRRDRGKNEQFF
d_call: .; j_call: TRBJ2-7; v_call: TRBV18; clone_size: .; cdr3_nt: TGTGCCAGCTCGCCAGCCGAGGGGCAGTACTTC; cdr3_aa: CASSPAEGQYF
d_call: TRBD1; j_call: TRBJ1-1; v_call: TRBV5-1; clone_size: .; cdr3_nt: TGCGCCAGCAGCCGATCTCCGGGACAGGGGACTGAAGCTTTCTTT; cdr3_aa: CASSRSPGQGTEAFF
d_call: .; j_call: TRBJ1-3; v_call: TRBV7-7; clone_size: .; cdr3_nt: TGTGCCAGCAGCTTCGTCCCACAACGGGGGCTAGTCTCTGGAAACACCATATATTTT; cdr3_aa: CASSFVPQRGLVSGNTIYF
d_call: .; j_call: TRBJ2-3; v_call: TRBV4-1; clone_size: few; cdr3_nt: TGCGCCAGCAGCCGAAAGCCGGGCGGGACGGGAGATACGCAGTATTTT; cdr3_aa: CASSRKPGGTGDTQYF
d_call: .; j_call: TRBJ2-1; v_call: TRBV6-1; clone_size: .; cdr3_nt: TGTGCCAGCACCGGTCGGGAGTCCAAGCAGTTCTTC; cdr3_aa: CASTGRESKQFF
d_call: .; j_call: TRBJ2-2; v_call: TRBV27; clone_size: few; cdr3_nt: TGTGCCAGCAGTTTACGACGGACCGGGGAGCTGTTTTTT; cdr3_aa: CASSLRRTGELFF
d_call: .; j_call: TRBJ2-1; v_call: TRBV9; clone_size: many; cdr3_nt: TGTGCCAGCAGCCCCCTAGAGCGTAGCAATGAGCAGTTCTTC; cdr3_aa: CASSPLERSNEQFF
d_call: .; j_call: TRBJ1-2; v_call: TRBV25-1; clone_size: .; cdr3_nt: TGTGCCAGCAGTGAGACAACCGGGACCTCGATTCGCTACACCTTC; cdr3_aa: CASSETTGTSIRYTF
d_call: .; j_call: TRBJ1-5; v_call: TRBV18; clone_size: .; cdr3_nt: TGTGCCAGCTCACCACTGGCTGTTTGGGGCAATCAGCCCCAGCATTTT; cdr3_aa: CASSPLAVWGNQPQHF
d_call: .; j_call: TRBJ1-2; v_call: TRBV2; clone_size: few; cdr3_nt: TGTGCCAGCAGTGACGTGGCAAGTTCTAACTATGGCTACACCTTC; cdr3_aa: CASSDVASSNYGYTF
d_call: .; j_call: TRBJ2-5; v_call: TRBV4-3; clone_size: .; cdr3_nt: TGCGCCAGCAGCCTCTCAATGGGGGAGACCCAGTACTTC; cdr3_aa: CASSLSMGETQYF
d_call: TRBD2; j_call: TRBJ2-5; v_call: TRBV7-2; clone_size: .; cdr3_nt: TGTGCCAGCAGCTTAAGGCTAGCGGGAGTAGAGACCCAGTACTTC; cdr3_aa: CASSLRLAGVETQYF
d_call: TRBD1; j_call: TRBJ1-5; v_call: TRBV7-9; clone_size: few; cdr3_nt: TGTGCCAGCAGCTTATCGGGACAGAGGAGTCAGCCCCAGCATTTT; cdr3_aa: CASSLSGQRSQPQHF
d_call: .; j_call: TRBJ2-2; v_call: TRBV7-2; clone_size: .; cdr3_nt: TGTGCCAGCAGCTTGGAGACCGGGGAGCTGTTTTTT; cdr3_aa: CASSLETGELFF
d_call: .; j_call: TRBJ2-7; v_call: TRBV5-6; clone_size: .; cdr3_nt: TGTGCCAGCAGCTTGGACCCGGGACCCCCGACATACGAGCAGTACTTC; cdr3_aa: CASSLDPGPPTYEQYF
d_call: TRBD1; j_call: TRBJ2-1; v_call: TRBV18; clone_size: .; cdr3_nt: TGTGCCAGCTCACAGGGACAGGGCTCCTACAATGAGCAGTTCTTC; cdr3_aa: CASSQGQGSYNEQFF
d_call: .; j_call: TRBJ2-6; v_call: TRBV19; clone_size: .; cdr3_nt: TGTGCCAGTAGTGGCGGGGTAGGGGCTACCGGGGCCAACGTCCTGACTTTC; cdr3_aa: CASSGGVGATGANVLTF
d_call: .; j_call: TRBJ2-1; v_call: TRBV5-6; clone_size: .; cdr3_nt: TGTGCCAGCAGCTTTTACTTTACCAATGAGCAGTTCTTC; cdr3_aa: CASSFYFTNEQFF
d_call: .; j_call: TRBJ1-2; v_call: TRBV7-9; clone_size: many; cdr3_nt: TGTGCCAGCAGCCAGGAGGCAGGGCATGGCTACACCTTC; cdr3_aa: CASSQEAGHGYTF